These 21 T cell receptor beta chains originate from one sample sequenced in a study of T cell responses to AZD1222 COVID-19 vaccine. The protocol was immunoSEQ multiplex PCR, while the TCRdb copy is restricted to in-frame clones and leaves out a portion. Among 120,000 to 150,000 clones listed, more than 80% were seen once. The source was peripheral blood, collected on day 0 of AZD1222 vaccination. All receptors derive from an adult in good health.

V gene TRBV4-2 combines with J gene TRBJ2-1; TRBD2 is a possible D gene (6 bases). Trimming took off 7 bases at V and 2 bases at J, with 18 bases between the two ends. CDR3 length: 16 amino acids. CDR1 LGHNA and CDR2 YNFKEQ come from the germline V gene. CDR3: CASTRGAGSTYNEQFF. CDR3 DNA: TGTGCCAGCACCCGAGGGGCGGGATCTACCTACAATGAGCAGTTCTTC.

CDR3 loop: CASSLGPTESNQPQHF. The CDR3 coding sequence is TGCGCCAGCAGCTTGGGGCCGACAGAGAGCAATCAGCCCCAGCATTTT. This rearrangement joins TRBV5-1 to TRBJ1-5; TRBD1 might be the D (5 bases). Germline CDR1 and CDR2: SGHRS and YFSETQ. V was shortened by 0 bases and J by 1 base, with 11 bases between the two germline ends. CDR3 length equals 16 residues.

This chain joins TRBV18 and TRBJ1-1; a possible D gene is TRBD1 (6 bases). V lost 5 bases, J lost 4 bases, and 11 bases lay in between. Germline V gene data show CDR1 as KGHSH and CDR2 as LQKENI. This CDR3 has 13 amino acids. The CDR3 coding sequence is TGTGCCAGCTCAATCGACAGGAGCACTGAAGCTTTCTTT. This sequence encodes CASSIDRSTEAFF.

This chain links TRBV20-1 with TRBJ1-1; unclear D gene. The CDR3 spans 11 residues. The germline V gene has CDR1 DFQATT and CDR2 SNEGSKA (reference sequence). Deletions cut 5 bases from V and 1 base from J, with 5 bases between. The CDR3 region is CSAPRNTEAFF. In nucleotides, the CDR3 is TGCAGTGCTCCACGGAACACTGAAGCTTTCTTT.

The chain employs TRBV19 and TRBJ1-5; D not resolved. This CDR3 spans 15 amino acids. The germline V gene encodes CDR1 LNHDA and CDR2 SQIVND (reference sequence). CDR3 protein: CATQMGLMGNQPQHF. The CDR3 bases are TGTGCTACTCAAATGGGCTTGATGGGCAATCAGCCCCAGCATTTT.

V usage is TRBV7-3 and J usage is TRBJ2-1; tentative D call: TRBD2 (6 bases). The V gene lost 6 bases and the J gene lost 6 bases, with 15 bases spanning the gap. CDR3 length: 14 amino acids. The V gene's germline CDR1 is SGHTA and CDR2 FQGTGA. CDR3 in amino acids: CASSDGFGSNEQFF. Written as DNA, the CDR3 is TGTGCCAGCAGTGATGGGTTCGGGAGCAATGAGCAGTTCTTC. The full variable domain, with the rest looked up from reference TRBV7-3 and TRBJ2-1, is GAGVSQTPSNKVTEKGKYVELRCDPISGHTALYWYRQSLGQGPEFLIYFQGTGAADDSGLPNDRFFAVRPEGSVSTLKIQRTERGDSAVYLCASSDGFGSNEQFFGPGTRLTVL.

This chain uses TRBV28 with TRBJ1-6; 11 bases fit TRBD1. Germline CDR1 is MDHEN and CDR2 is SYDVKM. Trimming cost V 2 bases and J 6 bases; bases outside gene matches: 6. This CDR3 comprises 17 residues. CDR3 residues: CASSLVAGTGGNSPLHF. DNA of the CDR3: TGTGCCAGCAGTTTAGTGGCCGGGACAGGGGGTAATTCACCCCTCCACTTT.

The count of this clone is one. The CDR3 sequence is CAISPGQGYGYTF. CDR3 sequence (DNA): TGTGCCATCAGCCCGGGACAGGGGTATGGCTACACCTTC. The V and J genes are TRBV10-3 and TRBJ1-2; TRBD1 matches 10 bases. Germline V gives CDR1 ENHRY, CDR2 SYGVKD. The CDR3 sequence is 13 residues long. J was trimmed by 5 bases and V by 6 bases; bases with no gene match: 3.

CDR3 in amino acids: CASALSPGPWGTEAFF. DNA of the CDR3: TGTGCTAGTGCCCTAAGCCCGGGACCTTGGGGTACTGAAGCTTTCTTT. The gene calls are TRBV12-5 and TRBJ1-1; D perhaps matches TRBD1 (5 bases). With 7 bases removed from V and 5 bases from J, the gap between germline ends came to 23 bases. In germline, CDR1 is LGHNT, CDR2 FRNRAP. The CDR3 is made up of 16 amino acids.

V is TRBV5-1 and J is TRBJ2-2; a weak D match, TRBD1 (5 bases). Trimming shortened V by 0 bases and J by 2 bases, and 8 bases separated the two germline ends. Looked up from germline, CDR1 is SGHRS and CDR2 is YFSETQ. CDR3 length: 15 residues. CDR3 sequence reads: CASSLGTPNTGELFF. As DNA, the CDR3 is TGCGCCAGCAGCTTGGGGACACCCAACACCGGGGAGCTGTTTTTT.

In nucleotides, the CDR3 is TGTGCCATCAGTGCCGGGACTAGCGGGGGGTACGAGCAGTACTTC. It codes for CAISAGTSGGYEQYF. The chain uses TRBV10-3 and TRBJ2-7; 15 bases map to TRBD2. Germline lookup yields CDR1 ENHRY and CDR2 SYGVKD. The CDR3 length is 15 residues. J was trimmed by 4 bases and V by 4 bases; bases with no gene match: 2.

The J gene is TRBJ1-3, the V gene TRBV5-1; 7 bases agree with TRBD1. V lost 0 bases and J lost 7; bases outside the gene matches: 10. This CDR3 region has 16 residues. Germline-derived CDR1 and CDR2 are SGHRS and YFSETQ. This CDR3 is CASSLAGTEGWNTIYF. The CDR3 DNA is TGCGCCAGCAGCTTGGCCGGGACAGAGGGGTGGAACACCATATATTTT.

V is TRBV19 and J is TRBJ1-1; D is undetermined. Germline V lookup: CDR1 LNHDA, CDR2 SQIVND (reference sequence). V dropped 7 bases and J dropped 3 bases, with 18 bases sitting between them. CDR3 length: 15 residues. In nucleotides, the CDR3 is TGTGCCAGTACCCCGTCGGGGAGGGCGTACACTGAAGCTTTCTTT. Its translation is CASTPSGRAYTEAFF.

This clone was found a few times. V usage is TRBV27 and J usage is TRBJ1-1; D uncertain. This CDR3 contains 14 residues. Deletions cut 3 bases from V and 1 base from J, with 9 bases between. Germline V lookup: CDR1 MNHEY, CDR2 SMNVEV (reference sequence). CDR3 protein: CASSLRHSNTEAFF. In DNA form, the CDR3 reads TGTGCCAGCAGTTTGAGACACTCGAACACTGAAGCTTTCTTT.

V gene TRBV4-1 combines with J gene TRBJ1-1; tentative D call: TRBD1 (6 bases). V lost 0 bases and J 0 bases, leaving 11 bases between the germline ends. The germline V gene has CDR1 MGHRA and CDR2 YSYEKL. There are 16 residues in the CDR3. In nucleotides, the CDR3 is TGCGCCAGCAGCCAAGATCAGGGGCTGATGAACACTGAAGCTTTCTTT. Translated, it gives CASSQDQGLMNTEAFF.

The CDR3 sequence: CATKAGWGTEAFF. The CDR3 bases are TGTGCCACCAAAGCAGGTTGGGGCACTGAAGCTTTCTTT. V and J are TRBV5-4 and TRBJ1-1; D is unresolved. Germline values: CDR1 SGHNT, CDR2 YYREEE (reference sequence). Trimming removed 9 bases at V and 4 bases at J, with 16 bases between. The CDR3 contains 13 residues.

V gene TRBV27 combines with J gene TRBJ1-2; no firm D call. Germline V gives CDR1 MNHEY, CDR2 SMNVEV (reference sequence). V lost 4 bases to trimming and J lost 4 bases, with 13 bases between them. The CDR3 spans 14 residues. CDR3 DNA sequence: TGTGCCAGCAGTTCCACCGTGGGGTTCTATGGCTACACCTTC. Its protein is CASSSTVGFYGYTF.

This clone showed up just a few times. V is TRBV5-6 and J is TRBJ2-7, with 11 bases aligning to TRBD1. J lost 0 bases, V lost 4 bases, and 3 bases had no gene match. The CDR3 length is 15 residues. Germline V lookup: CDR1 SGHDT, CDR2 YYEEEE. Here the CDR3 reads CASSPGTGGSYEQYF. In DNA form, the CDR3 reads TGTGCCAGCAGCCCCGGGACAGGGGGCTCCTACGAGCAGTACTTC.

The chain combines TRBV5-1 with TRBJ2-5; TRBD1 might be the D (6 bases). Trimming removed 7 bases from V and 1 base from J, with 11 bases in between. CDR3 length: 13 amino acids. CDR1 and CDR2 from the germline V gene are SGHRS and YFSETQ. The CDR3 sequence: CASGPGAQETQYF. The CDR3 DNA is TGCGCCAGCGGCCCAGGGGCCCAAGAGACCCAGTACTTC.

This chain connects TRBV5-1 to TRBJ2-1; D ambiguous. The CDR3 runs to 14 residues. Germline-derived CDR1 and CDR2 are SGHRS and YFSETQ. Trimming cost V 4 bases and J 5 bases, with 13 bases left between them. The CDR3 loop is CASSVYQPNNEQFF. CDR3 nucleotides: TGCGCCAGCAGCGTCTACCAACCGAACAATGAGCAGTTCTTC.

The V and J genes are TRBV5-1 and TRBJ2-1; no firm D call. Between the trimmed V and J ends, which lost 2 bases and 7 bases, there was a span of 4 bases. This CDR3 is 11 amino acids long. CDR1 and CDR2 from the germline V gene are SGHRS and YFSETQ. The CDR3, as DNA: TGCGCCAGCAGCTTAGGGAATGAGCAGTTCTTC. Its protein product is CASSLGNEQFF.